What follows are 30 T cell receptor beta chains derived from one specimen sequenced in a study of shared clonotypes between healthy human individuals. TCRdb keeps only in-frame clones here, not all; method: immunoSEQ multiplex PCR. The repertoire holds approximately 480,000 clones, with over 60% as singletons. Sequenced: PBMCs. These receptor sequences come from a woman aged 40 to 49 in good health. Some clones in this sample may be carry-over from other donors' samples.

The rearrangement links TRBV5-1 to TRBJ2-1; D remains unclear. The CDR3 is made up of 14 amino acids. The V and J ends lost 0 bases and 0 bases respectively, with 4 bases between them. Germline V gene data show CDR1 as SGHRS and CDR2 as YFSETQ. The chain's CDR3 is CASSLVSSYNEQFF. DNA of the CDR3: TGCGCCAGCAGCTTGGTTAGCTCCTACAATGAGCAGTTCTTC.

The rearrangement links TRBV19 to TRBJ2-6, with D unresolved. V shed 6 bases and J shed 2 bases, with 8 bases lying between them. Germline CDR1 LNHDA, CDR2 SQIVND (reference sequence). The CDR3 has 14 amino acids. The CDR3 protein is CASRTIPGANVLTF. The CDR3 nucleotides are TGTGCCAGTAGAACGATACCTGGGGCCAACGTCCTGACTTTC.

This clone was observed at least ten times. The CDR3 protein is CASSVGLAGLRAEQFF. As DNA, the CDR3 is TGTGCCAGTAGTGTTGGACTAGCGGGACTCCGGGCTGAGCAGTTCTTC. The rearrangement joins TRBV19 to TRBJ2-1; TRBD2 matches 12 bases. The length of the CDR3 is 16 residues. V dropped 5 bases and J dropped 9; count of bases not matched to a gene: 11. CDR1 LNHDA and CDR2 SQIVND come from the germline V gene (reference sequence).

In the case of this clone: A far larger clone is one base from this, pointing to a likely read error. Other DNA sequences from this sample encode an identical CDR3 as well. The chain combines TRBV27 with TRBJ2-1; 9 bases map to TRBD2. This CDR3 spans 17 amino acids. Germline V gene lookup returns CDR1 MNHEY and CDR2 SMNVEV (reference sequence). The CDR3 DNA reads TGTGCCAGCAGTTTAGCTAGCGGGGCCTCAATCTACAATGAGCAATTCTTC. Its translation is CASSLASGASIYNEQFF.

This sequence joins TRBV7-8 and TRBJ1-4; tentative D call: TRBD1 (5 bases). CDR1 is SGHVS and CDR2 is FQNEAQ in the germline V gene. Trimming removed 1 base from V and 7 bases from J, with 10 bases in between. This CDR3 region has 14 residues. CDR3 DNA: TGTGCCAGCAGCTTAGTGGCAGGGCCTGAAAAACTGTTTTTT. This sequence encodes CASSLVAGPEKLFF.

The chain joins TRBV4-1 to TRBJ2-7, with 9 positions matching TRBD1. CDR1 is MGHRA and CDR2 is YSYEKL in the germline V gene. The V and J ends lost 0 bases and 6 bases, in that order; junction bases with no gene match: 15. There are 18 residues in the CDR3. The CDR3 DNA reads as TGCGCCAGCAGCCAAGATCGGACAGGGGCCGAAGGTGGCGGCGAGCAGTACTTC. This codes for CASSQDRTGAEGGGEQYF.

This chain uses TRBV6-1 with TRBJ1-1, with unresolved D. Germline lookup yields CDR1 MNHNS and CDR2 SASEGT. This CDR3 is built from 13 residues. V was trimmed by 3 bases and J by 0 bases, leaving 5 bases between them. The CDR3 region is CASSDNLNTEAFF. The DNA for the CDR3 is TGTGCCAGCAGTGACAACTTGAACACTGAAGCTTTCTTT.

About this clone itself: A clone one base away is much larger, so this may be a read error. The sample contains more than one DNA sequence encoding this CDR3. The chain has TRBV7-2 and TRBJ1-2; D perhaps matches TRBD1 (6 bases). V was shortened by 5 bases and J by 2 bases, with 9 bases between the two germline ends. This CDR3 has 13 amino acids. Germline CDR1 reads SGHTA; CDR2 reads FQGNSA. The CDR3 spells CASSRDTNYGYTF. DNA for the CDR3: TGTGCCAGCAGCCGGGACACCAACTATGGCTACACCTTC.

The chain joins TRBV2 to TRBJ2-7, with TRBD1 matching 7 bases. CDR3 length: 13 amino acids. CDR1 and CDR2 (germline): SNHLY, FYNNEI. This CDR3 is CASKWGQNYEQYF. The CDR3 DNA reads as TGTGCGTCCAAATGGGGACAGAACTACGAGCAGTACTTC. The whole variable domain, remainder taken from reference TRBV2 and TRBJ2-7, is EPEVTQTPSHQVTQMGQEVILRCVPISNHLYFYWYRQILGQKVEFLVSFYNNEISEKSEIFDDQFSVERPDGSNFTLKIRSTKLEDSAMYFCASKWGQNYEQYFGPGTRLTVT.

V gene TRBV5-4 combines with J gene TRBJ2-3, with 8 bases aligning to TRBD1. There are 14 residues in the CDR3. CDR1 SGHNT and CDR2 YYREEE come from the germline V gene (reference sequence). V was clipped by 2 bases and J by 6 bases; unmatched bases: 5. The CDR3 loop is CASSFGRGPDTQYF. The CDR3 DNA follows: TGTGCCAGCAGCTTTGGCAGGGGGCCGGATACGCAGTATTTT. Using reference TRBV5-4 and TRBJ2-3 for the parts outside the CDR3, the full variable domain is ETGVTQSPTHLIKTRGQQVTLRCSSQSGHNTVSWYQQALGQGPQFIFQYYREEENGRGNFPPRFSGLQFPNYSSELNVNALELDDSALYLCASSFGRGPDTQYFGPGTRLTVL.

The CDR3 spells CAVGFNNQPQHF. The CDR3, as DNA: TGTGCGGTTGGGTTTAACAATCAGCCCCAGCATTTT. This rearrangement joins TRBV30 to TRBJ1-5; D is undetermined. Germline CDR1 GTSNPN, CDR2 SVGIG (reference sequence). CDR3 length: 12 amino acids.

The CDR3 region is CASLTASGNTIYF. The CDR3 DNA reads as TGTGCCAGCCTGACAGCCTCTGGAAACACCATATATTTT. V is TRBV7-9 and J is TRBJ1-3, with D perhaps TRBD1 (5 bases). CDR3 length equals 13 residues. Trimming pared 8 bases from V and 0 bases from J, leaving 8 bases between. In germline, CDR1 is SEHNR, CDR2 FQNEAQ (reference sequence).

This clone was seen repeatedly, ten times or more. The rearrangement links TRBV5-6 to TRBJ2-2, with TRBD1 matching over 9 bases. Germline CDR1 and CDR2: SGHDT and YYEEEE. V was clipped by 4 bases and J by 3 bases; unmatched bases: 7. This CDR3 region has 16 residues. The CDR3 is CASSPGTGRDTGELFF. In nucleotides, the CDR3 is TGTGCCAGCAGCCCTGGGACAGGGCGGGACACCGGGGAGCTGTTTTTT. The whole variable domain, remainder taken from reference TRBV5-6 and TRBJ2-2, is DAGVTQSPTHLIKTRGQQVTLRCSPKSGHDTVSWYQQALGQGPQFIFQYYEEEERQRGNFPDRFSGHQFPNYSSELNVNALLLGDSALYLCASSPGTGRDTGELFFGEGSRLTVL.

The chain is built from TRBV29-1 and TRBJ2-3; 7 bases align to TRBD1. The V segment lost 6 bases and the J segment 3 bases; nucleotides outside the gene matches: 12. Germline values: CDR1 SQVTM, CDR2 ANQGSEA. This CDR3 has 15 amino acids. The CDR3 is CSVAQQGMWTDTQYF. CDR3 sequence (DNA): TGCAGCGTGGCTCAACAGGGGATGTGGACAGATACGCAGTATTTT.

The chain links TRBV5-4 to TRBJ2-7; D is possibly TRBD2 (6 bases). The V and J ends lost 0 bases and 7 bases respectively, with 11 bases between them. The CDR3 is 13 residues long. Germline V gene lookup returns CDR1 SGHNT and CDR2 YYREEE (reference sequence). The CDR3 is CASSLVVEGEQYF. In DNA, the CDR3 is TGTGCCAGCAGCTTGGTGGTGGAGGGAGAGCAGTACTTC. Based on the CDR3 plus reference TRBV5-4 and TRBJ2-7, the full variable domain is ETGVTQSPTHLIKTRGQQVTLRCSSQSGHNTVSWYQQALGQGPQFIFQYYREEENGRGNFPPRFSGLQFPNYSSELNVNALELDDSALYLCASSLVVEGEQYFGPGTRLTVT.

Worth noting for this clone: This may be a read error, as it is one base from a much larger clone. The V gene is TRBV10-2, the J gene TRBJ2-2; D is ambiguous. The CDR3 runs 14 residues. Germline V gene data show CDR1 as WSHSY and CDR2 as SAAADI. The CDR3: CASKLDVNAGELFF. The CDR3 DNA is TGCGCCAGCAAGCTAGACGTGAACGCCGGGGAGCTGTTTTTT.

The chain carries TRBV28 and TRBJ2-3; 10 bases map to TRBD1. Germline trimming cut 3 bases from V and 2 bases from J; bases unmatched to any gene: 14. Germline V gives CDR1 MDHEN, CDR2 SYDVKM. The CDR3 extends over 19 amino acids. The CDR3: CASSFKAVRTGGATDTQYF. DNA of the CDR3: TGTGCCAGCAGTTTCAAGGCCGTCAGGACAGGGGGAGCCACAGATACGCAGTATTTT.

For this clone: A far larger clone is one base from this, pointing to a likely read error. The sample holds other DNA sequences that translate to the same CDR3. The rearrangement uses TRBV30 and TRBJ2-7; either TRBD1 or TRBD2 may fit D (5 bases each). Germline lookup yields CDR1 GTSNPN and CDR2 SVGIG (reference sequence). The CDR3 length is 13 residues. The CDR3 loop is CAWSVLGDYEQYF. The CDR3 DNA reads as TGTGCATGGAGTGTACTGGGGGACTACGAGCAGTACTTC.

The V call is TRBV11-1, the J call TRBJ2-3; tentative D call: TRBD1 (6 bases). The CDR3 sequence is 14 residues long. The germline V gene encodes CDR1 SGHAT and CDR2 FQDESV (reference sequence). Deletions cut 2 bases from V and 1 base from J, with 7 bases between. The CDR3: CASSLSGGTDTQYF. The CDR3, as DNA: TGTGCCAGCAGCTTATCAGGGGGCACAGATACGCAGTATTTT.

The chain uses TRBV7-3 and TRBJ2-3; no firm D call. This CDR3 spans 13 amino acids. Trimming removed 2 bases at V and 4 bases at J, with 7 bases between. Germline V CDR1 and CDR2: SGHTA, FQGTGA. This CDR3 reads CASSLPNSDTQYF. The CDR3 DNA reads as TGTGCCAGCAGCTTACCCAACTCAGATACGCAGTATTTT.

The chain couples TRBV7-9 to TRBJ2-5, with TRBD1 as a possible D gene (5 bases). Trimming stripped 2 bases from V and 2 bases from J, with 9 bases between. CDR1 SEHNR and CDR2 FQNEAQ come from the germline V gene (reference sequence). The CDR3 loop spans 14 amino acids. This CDR3 is CASSLTGRQETQYF. The CDR3 DNA sequence: TGTGCCAGCAGCTTAACAGGCAGGCAAGAGACCCAGTACTTC. Together with reference TRBV7-9 and TRBJ2-5, the CDR3 gives the full variable domain: DTGVSQNPRHKITKRGQNVTFRCDPISEHNRLYWYRQTLGQGPEFLTYFQNEAQLEKSRLLSDRFSAERPKGSFSTLEIQRTEQGDSAMYLCASSLTGRQETQYFGPGTRLLVL.

The genes are TRBV7-9 and TRBJ2-5, with D maybe TRBD2 (6 bases). V was pared by 5 bases and J by 5 bases, with 18 bases between. The V gene's germline CDR1 is SEHNR and CDR2 FQNEAQ (reference sequence). The CDR3 spans 15 residues. The CDR3 coding sequence is TGTGCCAGCAGCCCCCGATGGGGGAGCGGGGAGACCCAGTACTTC. Amino acid sequence: CASSPRWGSGETQYF.

The CDR3, as DNA: TGTGCCAGCAGTGAAGGGCCGACTAGCGGGGGCTACGAGCAGTACTTC. Encoded protein: CASSEGPTSGGYEQYF. The chain employs TRBV2 and TRBJ2-7; the match to TRBD2 covers 12 bases. This CDR3 comprises 16 residues. J lost 3 bases, V lost 1 base, and 4 bases had no gene match. Germline CDR1 and CDR2: SNHLY and FYNNEI.

This clone was seen more than once but under ten times. Relative to the germline gene, one junction end is altered; a read error may explain this. This chain uses TRBV7-9 with TRBJ2-1, with 9 bases identical to TRBD2. The germline gives CDR1 SEHNR, CDR2 FQNEAQ (reference sequence). The CDR3 sequence is 11 residues long. CDR3 DNA sequence: TGTGCCAGCAGCGCTAGCGGGACAGCGCTCTTC. Residues: CASSASGTALF.

Remarks on this clone: The germline gene is not matched at one end of the junction; a read error may be the cause. The chain combines TRBV6-5 with TRBJ2-7; 8 bases match TRBD1. Germline-derived CDR1 and CDR2 are MNHEY and SVGAGI. CDR3 size: 13 residues. CDR3 residues: CAGSYRTGSVQYF. The CDR3 nucleotides are TGTGCCGGCAGTTACCGGACAGGGTCCGTGCAGTACTTC.

There are a few counts of this clone. This rearrangement joins TRBV25-1 to TRBJ2-5; 8 bases match TRBD1. The J call may be wrong; the DNA end is better matched by TRBJ2-7. From germline, CDR1 is MGHDK and CDR2 SYGVNS. This CDR3 has 14 residues. The CDR3 DNA is TGTGCCAGCGGCGGACAGGGTCGATCCTACGAGCAGTACTTC. This sequence encodes CASGGQGRSYEQYF.

This sequence joins TRBV9 and TRBJ1-5; TRBD1 is a possible D gene (6 bases). The V gene lost 4 bases and the J gene lost 4 bases, with 15 bases spanning the gap. Looked up from germline, CDR1 is SGDLS and CDR2 is YYNGEE. The CDR3 runs to 15 residues. The CDR3 here is CASSPGGGPNQPQHF. CDR3 in DNA: TGTGCCAGCAGCCCGGGGGGGGGCCCTAATCAGCCCCAGCATTTT.

This clone was seen many times. V and J are TRBV6-1 and TRBJ2-7, with D perhaps TRBD2 (5 bases). Germline V gene sequence: CDR1 MNHNS, CDR2 SASEGT. The CDR3 extends over 12 amino acids. The ends were cut back, 7 bases at V and 6 bases at J, with 13 bases in the middle. CDR3 region: CASTLLGSEQYF. CDR3 DNA: TGTGCCAGCACTCTACTGGGGAGCGAGCAGTACTTC.

As for this clone: The CDR3 end shows no conserved phenylalanine or tryptophan, and so a read error is likely. No DNA is shown, since the ends of the CDR3 on it are uncertain; the CDR3 is the one TCRdb lists. The chain carries TRBV28 and TRBJ2-7; the table's TRBD2 call for D was not verified on the DNA. Germline V lookup: CDR1 MDHEN, CDR2 SYDVKM. The CDR3 length equals 10 residues, ends included. This CDR3 is CASWLAGVTP.

The V call is TRBV5-6, the J call TRBJ1-1, with no clear D. The CDR3 consists of 12 residues. V was shortened by 1 base and J by 8 bases, with 9 bases between the two germline ends. Germline V gene data show CDR1 as SGHDT and CDR2 as YYEEEE. The CDR3 region has the DNA TGTGCCAGCAGCTTGAATCGTGGGGAAGCTTTCTTT. This codes for CASSLNRGEAFF.